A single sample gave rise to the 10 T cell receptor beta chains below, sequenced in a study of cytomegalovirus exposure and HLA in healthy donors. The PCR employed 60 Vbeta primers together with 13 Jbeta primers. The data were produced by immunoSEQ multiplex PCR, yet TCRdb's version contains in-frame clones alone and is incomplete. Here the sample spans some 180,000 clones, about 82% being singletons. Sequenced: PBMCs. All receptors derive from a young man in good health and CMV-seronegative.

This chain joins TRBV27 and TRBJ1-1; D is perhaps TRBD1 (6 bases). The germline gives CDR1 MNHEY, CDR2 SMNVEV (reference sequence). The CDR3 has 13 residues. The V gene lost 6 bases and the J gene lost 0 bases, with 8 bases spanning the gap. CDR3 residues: CASRDRLNTEAFF. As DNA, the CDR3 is TGTGCCAGCAGGGACAGATTGAACACTGAAGCTTTCTTT.

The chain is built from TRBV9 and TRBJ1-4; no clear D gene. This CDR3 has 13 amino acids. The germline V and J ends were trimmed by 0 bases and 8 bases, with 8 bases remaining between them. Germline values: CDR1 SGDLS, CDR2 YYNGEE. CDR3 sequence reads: CASSVVPGEKLFF. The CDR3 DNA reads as TGTGCCAGCAGCGTAGTGCCCGGGGAAAAACTGTTTTTT.

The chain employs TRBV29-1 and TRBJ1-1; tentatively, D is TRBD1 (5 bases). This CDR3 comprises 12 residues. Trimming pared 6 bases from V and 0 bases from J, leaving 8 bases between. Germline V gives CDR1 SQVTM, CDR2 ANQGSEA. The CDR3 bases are TGCAGCGTCCAGGGTATGAACACTGAAGCTTTCTTT. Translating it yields CSVQGMNTEAFF.

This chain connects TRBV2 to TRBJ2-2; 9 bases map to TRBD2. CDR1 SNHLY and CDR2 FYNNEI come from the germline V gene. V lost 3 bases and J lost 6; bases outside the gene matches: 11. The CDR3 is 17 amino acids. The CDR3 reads CASSDVAGVQEAGELFF. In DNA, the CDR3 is TGTGCCAGCAGTGATGTAGCGGGAGTTCAAGAAGCCGGGGAGCTGTTTTTT. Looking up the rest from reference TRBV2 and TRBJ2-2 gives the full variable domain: EPEVTQTPSHQVTQMGQEVILRCVPISNHLYFYWYRQILGQKVEFLVSFYNNEISEKSEIFDDQFSVERPDGSNFTLKIRSTKLEDSAMYFCASSDVAGVQEAGELFFGEGSRLTVL.

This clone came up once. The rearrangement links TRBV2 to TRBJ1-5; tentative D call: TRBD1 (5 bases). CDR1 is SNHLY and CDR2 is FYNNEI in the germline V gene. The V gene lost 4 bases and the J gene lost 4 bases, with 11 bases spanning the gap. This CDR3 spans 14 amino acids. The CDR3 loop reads CASSGRTQNQPQHF. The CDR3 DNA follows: TGTGCCAGCAGTGGTAGGACACAAAATCAGCCCCAGCATTTT.

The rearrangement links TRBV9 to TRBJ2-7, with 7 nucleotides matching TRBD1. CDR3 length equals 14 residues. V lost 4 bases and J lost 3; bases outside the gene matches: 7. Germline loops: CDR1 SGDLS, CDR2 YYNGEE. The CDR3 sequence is CASSLGQSVYEQYF. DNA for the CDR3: TGTGCCAGCAGCTTGGGACAGTCTGTCTACGAGCAGTACTTC.

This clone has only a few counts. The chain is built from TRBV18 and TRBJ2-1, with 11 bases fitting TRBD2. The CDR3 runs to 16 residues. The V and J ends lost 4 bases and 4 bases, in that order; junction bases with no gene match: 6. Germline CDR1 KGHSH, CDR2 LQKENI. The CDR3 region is CASSRLAGGPYNEQFF. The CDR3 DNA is TGTGCCAGCTCACGTTTAGCGGGAGGGCCGTACAATGAGCAGTTCTTC.

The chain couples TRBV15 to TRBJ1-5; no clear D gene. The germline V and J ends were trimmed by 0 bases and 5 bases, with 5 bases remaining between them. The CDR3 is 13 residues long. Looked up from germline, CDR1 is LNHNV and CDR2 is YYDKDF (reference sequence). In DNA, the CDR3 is TGTGCCACCAGCAGAGATCAGGATCAGCCCCAGCATTTT. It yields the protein CATSRDQDQPQHF.

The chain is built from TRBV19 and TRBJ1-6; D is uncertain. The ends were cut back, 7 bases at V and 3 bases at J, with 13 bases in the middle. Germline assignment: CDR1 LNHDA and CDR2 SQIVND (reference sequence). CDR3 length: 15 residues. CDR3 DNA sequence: TGTGCCAGTACCATCGGACGGGACTATAATTCACCCCTCCACTTT. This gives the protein CASTIGRDYNSPLHF.

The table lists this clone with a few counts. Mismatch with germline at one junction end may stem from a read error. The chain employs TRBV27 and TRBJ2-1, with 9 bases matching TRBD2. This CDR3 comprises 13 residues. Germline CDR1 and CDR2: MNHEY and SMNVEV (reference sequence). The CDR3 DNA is TGTGCCAGCAGTTTGAGACCTAGCGGGGCCCGTCTCTTC. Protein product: CASSLRPSGARLF.